This T cell receptor beta chain was captured by sequencing in a study of blood T cell repertoires in COVID-19. Study overall: Specimens from acute and convalescent COVID-19 originated in the United States, Italy and Spain.

Germline V gene sequence: CDR1 KGHSH, CDR2 LQKENI. This CDR3 spans 11 amino acids. The ends were cut back, 6 bases at V and 3 bases at J, with 3 bases in the middle. Per the study methods: It was from reference gene primer amplification that nucleated cell counts were estimated. The data were produced by immunoSEQ multiplex PCR, yet TCRdb's version contains in-frame clones alone and is incomplete. The V and J calls and clone size are taken from that table; D and trimming were inferred from the DNA. Among roughly 250,000 clones listed, more than 65% were seen once. Patients in Seattle were enrolled during active infection, then followed longitudinally.

This clonotype was sampled from a person between 65 and 79 years old with COVID-19, enrolled during active disease. The sample consisted of peripheral blood. The J gene is TRBJ1-3, the V gene TRBV18, with D unclear. CDR3 residues: CASSYGNTIYF. CDR3 coding DNA: TGTGCCAGCTCGTATGGAAACACCATATATTTT.